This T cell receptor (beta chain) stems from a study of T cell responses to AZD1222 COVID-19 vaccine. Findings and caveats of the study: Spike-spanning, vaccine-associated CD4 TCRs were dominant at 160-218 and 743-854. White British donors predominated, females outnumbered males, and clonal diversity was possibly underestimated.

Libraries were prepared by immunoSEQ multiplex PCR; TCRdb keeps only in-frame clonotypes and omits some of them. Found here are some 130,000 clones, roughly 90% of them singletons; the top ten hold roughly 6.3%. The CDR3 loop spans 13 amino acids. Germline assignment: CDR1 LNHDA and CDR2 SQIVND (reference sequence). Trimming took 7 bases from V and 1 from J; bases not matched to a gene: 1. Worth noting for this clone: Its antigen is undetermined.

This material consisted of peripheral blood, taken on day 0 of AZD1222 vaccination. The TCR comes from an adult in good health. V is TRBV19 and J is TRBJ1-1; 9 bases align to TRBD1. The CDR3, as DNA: TGTGCCAGTAAGGGACAGGGGAACACTGAAGCTTTCTTT. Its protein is CASKGQGNTEAFF.